The 20 T cell receptor beta chains in this list originate from one sample, sequenced in a study of shared clonotypes between healthy human individuals. Clones were read by immunoSEQ multiplex PCR, and TCRdb kept only the in-frame ones, dropping some. The sample lists millions of clones, roughly 95% occurring once. Sequenced input: naive CD4+ T cells sorted from blood. Noted subset: CD45RA+ positively selected. Receptors were obtained from a man between 18 and 29 years old in good health.

V usage is TRBV6-1 and J usage is TRBJ2-5; tentative D call: TRBD1 (5 bases). V lost 8 bases to trimming and J lost 5 bases, with 15 bases between them. The germline CDR1 and CDR2 sequences are MNHNS and SASEGT. The CDR3 is made up of 13 amino acids. The CDR3 bases are TGTGCCAGCCTCAACGACAGAAGGGAGACCCAGTACTTC. It codes for CASLNDRRETQYF.

V usage is TRBV30 and J usage is TRBJ2-1, with D perhaps TRBD2 (5 bases). This CDR3 has 15 residues. Germline V gene lookup returns CDR1 GTSNPN and CDR2 SVGIG (reference sequence). Trimming stripped 6 bases from V and 6 bases from J, with 21 bases between. CDR3 DNA: TGTGCCTGCAGTCTGGGAGTACTAATGGGCAATGAGCAGTTCTTC. Residues: CACSLGVLMGNEQFF.

The chain carries TRBV5-1 and TRBJ2-5, with TRBD1 matching over 10 bases. This CDR3 is built from 15 residues. The germline CDR1 and CDR2 sequences are SGHRS and YFSETQ. J was trimmed by 5 bases and V by 4 bases; bases with no gene match: 8. The CDR3, as DNA: TGCGCCAGCAGCCCGACAGGGGGCTTTACGGAGACCCAGTACTTC. It is translated as CASSPTGGFTETQYF.

This clone was detected only a few times. The chain joins TRBV7-2 to TRBJ2-1, with TRBD2 identical over 11 bases. This CDR3 region has 17 residues. V dropped 5 bases and J dropped 1; count of bases not matched to a gene: 7. The V gene's germline CDR1 is SGHTA and CDR2 FQGNSA. The CDR3 DNA reads as TGTGCCAGCAGCCGCATCGGGACTAGCGGTTCCTACAATGAGCAGTTCTTC. This sequence encodes CASSRIGTSGSYNEQFF.

About this clone itself: Additional DNA sequences in this sample encode the identical CDR3. The chain couples TRBV20-1 to TRBJ2-7; D not certain. The CDR3 has 11 residues. Germline V gene data show CDR1 as DFQATT and CDR2 as SNEGSKA (reference sequence). With 0 bases removed from V and 4 bases from J, the gap between germline ends came to 4 bases. In DNA, the CDR3 is TGCAGTGCTAGAGATCCGTACGAGCAGTACTTC. Amino acids: CSARDPYEQYF.

The V gene is TRBV28, the J gene TRBJ1-4; a possible D gene is TRBD1 (6 bases). CDR3 length: 18 amino acids. CDR1 MDHEN and CDR2 SYDVKM come from the germline V gene. V was cut by 8 bases and J by 7 bases, with 29 bases left in between. The CDR3 spells CASFSPGDRGNFREKLFF. The CDR3, as DNA: TGTGCCAGCTTCTCCCCCGGGGATAGGGGGAATTTTCGTGAAAAACTGTTTTTT.

The CDR3 region has the DNA TGCGCCAGCAGCCAAGAAGGGACAACTGGGATGAGAATGGAGACCCAGTACTTC. It is translated as CASSQEGTTGMRMETQYF. The rearrangement joins TRBV4-3 to TRBJ2-5; possibly TRBD1 for D (6 bases). V was clipped by 0 bases and J by 5 bases, with 22 bases between them. The CDR3 is 18 amino acids. Germline V CDR1 and CDR2: LGHNA, YSLEER.

The chain couples TRBV5-1 to TRBJ1-2, with 8 bases aligning to TRBD1. Trimming removed 0 bases from V and 2 bases from J; junction bases left unmatched: 3. The CDR3 runs 15 residues. Germline CDR1 reads SGHRS; CDR2 reads YFSETQ. CDR3 in DNA: TGCGCCAGCAGCTTGGTGGACAGGGTAAACTATGGCTACACCTTC. Encoded protein: CASSLVDRVNYGYTF.

As concerns this clone: Within the sample, other DNA sequences also encode this same CDR3. The chain links TRBV18 to TRBJ1-2; TRBD1 aligns across 9 bases. The CDR3 loop spans 13 amino acids. Trimming removed 3 bases from V and 8 bases from J; junction bases left unmatched: 4. The germline gives CDR1 KGHSH, CDR2 LQKENI. CDR3 bases: TGTGCCAGCTCACCGGACAGGGGAAGCGGCTACACCTTC. This gives the protein CASSPDRGSGYTF.

This sequence joins TRBV5-6 and TRBJ1-1; D gene ambiguous. This CDR3 is built from 15 residues. Germline V gene data show CDR1 as SGHDT and CDR2 as YYEEEE. V shed 3 bases and J shed 0 bases, with 12 bases lying between them. In DNA, the CDR3 is TGTGCCAGCAGCTCACCTGACGGGTTGAACACTGAAGCTTTCTTT. The encoded protein is CASSSPDGLNTEAFF. Drawing the rest from reference TRBV5-6 and TRBJ1-1, the complete variable domain is DAGVTQSPTHLIKTRGQQVTLRCSPKSGHDTVSWYQQALGQGPQFIFQYYEEEERQRGNFPDRFSGHQFPNYSSELNVNALLLGDSALYLCASSSPDGLNTEAFFGQGTRLTVV.

Only one count was recorded for this clone. The chain couples TRBV10-3 to TRBJ1-1; D is possibly TRBD1 (6 bases). The germline V gene has CDR1 ENHRY and CDR2 SYGVKD. The CDR3 runs to 13 residues. The V end lost 7 bases, the J end lost 11 bases, and 20 bases lay between the germline ends. CDR3 DNA sequence: TGTGCCATCAATAATGACAGGTCTAACAATGCTTTCTTT. It specifies CAINNDRSNNAFF.

About this clone itself: This CDR3 is also generated by other DNA sequences in the sample. This chain links TRBV11-2 with TRBJ1-1; 9 bases are shared with TRBD1. The V gene end was trimmed by 4 bases and the J gene end by 2 bases; junction bases not matched to a gene: 2. The CDR3 is made up of 14 amino acids. The germline V gene has CDR1 SGHAT and CDR2 FQNNGV. CDR3 protein: CASSSDRGNTEAFF. The CDR3 DNA follows: TGTGCCAGCAGCTCGGACAGGGGCAACACTGAAGCTTTCTTT.

On this clone: A much larger clone lies a single base off, so this may be a read error. Other nucleotide sequences in the sample specify the same CDR3. The chain is built from TRBV14 and TRBJ1-1; D ambiguous. Trimming removed 1 base from V and 2 bases from J, with 5 bases in between. From germline, CDR1 is SGHDN and CDR2 FVKESK. This CDR3 has 13 amino acids. The CDR3 nucleotides read TGTGCCAGCAGCCAAGGGGTCAACACTGAAGCTTTCTTT. Its translation: CASSQGVNTEAFF.

J is TRBJ2-5 and V is TRBV7-9; D gene ambiguous. The DNA matches TRBJ2-7 better at its end, which makes the J call doubtful. Germline V CDR1 and CDR2: SEHNR, FQNEAQ (reference sequence). The CDR3 loop spans 14 amino acids. The chain's CDR3 is CASSLALAVPEQYF. The CDR3 DNA is TGTGCCAGCAGCTTAGCCCTCGCGGTCCCCGAGCAGTACTTC.

A single count supports this clone. V and J are TRBV2 and TRBJ2-7; D might be TRBD2 (6 bases). The CDR3 is 14 amino acids. Germline assignment: CDR1 SNHLY and CDR2 FYNNEI. With 6 bases removed from V and 7 bases from J, the gap between germline ends came to 19 bases. CDR3: CASRGPGRGMEQYF. The CDR3 nucleotides read TGTGCCAGCAGGGGACCGGGACGGGGGATGGAGCAGTACTTC.

This rearrangement joins TRBV7-2 to TRBJ1-2; no definite D call. Trimming took off 5 bases at V and 0 bases at J, with 10 bases between the two ends. The CDR3 is 14 residues long. CDR1 and CDR2 (germline): SGHTA, FQGNSA. Written as DNA, the CDR3 is TGTGCCAGCAGCCTCGACGGGGCTAACTATGGCTACACCTTC. It yields the protein CASSLDGANYGYTF.

V and J are TRBV19 and TRBJ1-3; tentative D call: TRBD1 (5 bases). The CDR3 totals 13 residues. Germline V CDR1 and CDR2: LNHDA, SQIVND (reference sequence). Trimming removed 8 bases from V and 4 bases from J, with 12 bases in between. CDR3 region: CASVQERGNTIYF. Here the CDR3 DNA reads TGTGCCAGTGTACAGGAACGGGGAAACACCATATATTTT.

The genes are TRBV15 and TRBJ2-7, with 11 bases identical to TRBD2. CDR3 length: 18 residues. The J segment lost 0 bases and the V segment lost 0 bases, leaving 7 bases of the junction unmatched. Per the germline V gene, CDR1 is LNHNV and CDR2 is YYDKDF (reference sequence). CDR3 sequence: CATSRDILAGASSYEQYF. The CDR3 nucleotides read TGTGCCACCAGCAGAGATATACTAGCGGGGGCCTCCTCCTACGAGCAGTACTTC. The complete variable domain, with remaining parts taken from reference TRBV15 and TRBJ2-7, reads DAMVIQNPRYQVTQFGKPVTLSCSQTLNHNVMYWYQQKSSQAPKLLFHYYDKDFNNEADTPDNFQSRRPNTSFCFLDIRSPGLGDTAMYLCATSRDILAGASSYEQYFGPGTRLTVT.

This chain connects TRBV28 to TRBJ2-2; D remains unclear. The CDR3 runs 15 residues. Germline V gene lookup returns CDR1 MDHEN and CDR2 SYDVKM. V was pared by 3 bases and J by 2 bases, with 10 bases between. The CDR3 DNA reads TGTGCCAGCAGTTTGGTAGTATCTAACACCGGGGAGCTGTTTTTT. Amino acids: CASSLVVSNTGELFF.

The gene calls are TRBV19 and TRBJ1-6; 7 bases agree with TRBD1. This CDR3 is built from 14 residues. With V trimmed by 3 bases and J by 10 bases, 6 bases remained unmatched. Germline values: CDR1 LNHDA, CDR2 SQIVND (reference sequence). This CDR3 is CASSIKQGISPLHF. The CDR3 DNA reads TGTGCCAGTAGTATCAAACAGGGGATCTCACCCCTCCACTTT.